Here is one TCR beta chain with its context. The sample originates from a study of shared clonotypes between healthy human individuals. Germline assignment: CDR1 MNHEY and CDR2 SMNVEV (reference sequence). This CDR3 region has 16 residues. Trimming stripped 2 bases from V and 0 bases from J, with 14 bases between. Terminally differentiated effector memory CD45RA+ cells were excluded by CCR7 positive selection of CD45RO-negative cells. Assay used: immunoSEQ multiplex PCR; TCRdb lists only in-frame clones, some missing. The data show about 2 million clones, roughly 94% seen once. This chain uses TRBV27 with TRBJ2-7; D possibly corresponds to TRBD1 (5 bases). Input material: naive CD8+ T cells sorted from blood. The receptor comes from a man aged 18 to 35 in good health. DNA for the CDR3: TGTGCCAGCAGTTTAAGTACGCCGACAGTCTCCTACGAGCAGTACTTC. Protein sequence: CASSLSTPTVSYEQYF.